These 19 T cell receptor beta chains came from one sample sequenced in a study of Tregs in tolerant kidney transplant recipients (dated by TCRdb to about 2019). The receptor library was made with the immunoSEQ multiplex PCR assay. The clones in this table, taken by TCRdb from immuneACCESS, are in-frame only. Not every clone is retained; where verified, under half of the shortfall comes from an unresolved V gene, and the cause of the rest is unknown. Here the sample has under 300,000 clones; 80% to 85% occur a single time. In total, the top ten clones hold 0.64% of the sample. Sequencing used CD4+ T cells from blood. These receptors all come from a human donor in good health.

CDR3 protein: CASSRGQNQPQHF. CDR3 in DNA: TGTGCCAGCAGCCGCGGACAGAATCAGCCCCAGCATTTT. The rearrangement uses TRBV6-1 and TRBJ1-5; D possibly corresponds to TRBD1 (6 bases). Trimming removed 6 bases from V and 4 bases from J, with 10 bases in between. CDR1 and CDR2 from the germline V gene are MNHNS and SASEGT. This CDR3 contains 13 residues.

In DNA form, the CDR3 reads TGTGCCAGCAGCCCCTTCGGGGCCATGAACACTGAAGCTTTCTTT. It encodes CASSPFGAMNTEAFF. V gene TRBV11-3 combines with J gene TRBJ1-1; tentatively, D is TRBD1 (5 bases). The V gene lost 5 bases and the J gene lost 0 bases, with 13 bases spanning the gap. This CDR3 has 15 residues. Germline V lookup: CDR1 SGHNT, CDR2 YENEEA.

This clone was seen just once. The V and J genes are TRBV7-3 and TRBJ2-1; no reliable D call. CDR1 and CDR2 (germline): SGHTA, FQGTGA. Trimming cost V 2 bases and J 8 bases, with 13 bases left between them. CDR3 length: 14 residues. CDR3 bases: TGTGCCAGCAGCTTATCGGCCGGCGTCGATGAGCAGTTCTTC. Its translation is CASSLSAGVDEQFF.

V usage is TRBV20-1 and J usage is TRBJ1-2, with a tentative D call TRBD1 (6 bases). Germline CDR1 and CDR2: DFQATT and SNEGSKA (reference sequence). V lost 6 bases, J lost 7 bases, and 12 bases lay in between. The CDR3 consists of 11 residues. In DNA form, the CDR3 reads TGCAGTGCGAAACAGGGACGTGGCTACACCTTC. It encodes CSAKQGRGYTF.

J is TRBJ1-5 and V is TRBV7-9; D uncertain. The CDR3 is 16 residues long. V was pared by 4 bases and J by 4 bases, with 17 bases between. Germline V gene data show CDR1 as SEHNR and CDR2 as FQNEAQ (reference sequence). The CDR3 nucleotides are TGTGCCAGCAGCTCAGGCCCTGGACGGCGGAATCAGCCCCAGCATTTT. Translating it yields CASSSGPGRRNQPQHF.

The chain has TRBV6-5 and TRBJ2-7, with 7 positions matching TRBD1. The CDR3 covers 16 residues. V shed 1 base and J 0 bases; nucleotides not matched to a gene: 6. CDR1 is MNHEY, CDR2 SVGAGI, per germline. The CDR3 region is CASSYLGQLSSYEQYF. The CDR3 DNA follows: TGTGCCAGCAGTTACTTGGGACAGTTGAGCTCCTACGAGCAGTACTTC.

This chain uses TRBV7-2 with TRBJ1-5, with D perhaps matching TRBD1 (5 bases). The CDR3 covers 16 residues. Germline V gene lookup returns CDR1 SGHTA and CDR2 FQGNSA. Trimming left V 5 bases short and J 7 bases short, with 21 bases between. The CDR3, as DNA: TGTGCCAGCAGCCCTTATCCCTTGGGGTCAGGGCAGCCCCAGCATTTT. Encoded protein: CASSPYPLGSGQPQHF.

This chain uses TRBV5-4 with TRBJ1-1, with D perhaps TRBD1 (6 bases). Trimming pared 3 bases from V and 1 base from J, leaving 7 bases between. The CDR3 is made up of 13 amino acids. In germline, CDR1 is SGHNT, CDR2 YYREEE (reference sequence). As DNA, the CDR3 is TGTGCCAGCAGCTGGACAGAGAACACTGAAGCTTTCTTT. It is translated as CASSWTENTEAFF.

This clone was counted a single time. This rearrangement joins TRBV5-1 to TRBJ1-1; 8 nucleotides agree with TRBD1. The CDR3 is made up of 14 amino acids. V trimming: 4 bases; J trimming: 0 bases; junction bases outside the gene matches: 2. From germline, CDR1 is SGHRS and CDR2 YFSETQ. The CDR3 loop reads CASSPGGMNTEAFF. The CDR3 DNA sequence: TGCGCCAGCAGCCCAGGGGGCATGAACACTGAAGCTTTCTTT. Filled out from reference TRBV5-1 and TRBJ1-1, the complete variable domain reads KAGVTQTPRYLIKTRGQQVTLSCSPISGHRSVSWYQQTPGQGLQFLFEYFSETQRNKGNFPGRFSGRQFSNSRSEMNVSTLELGDSALYLCASSPGGMNTEAFFGQGTRLTVV.

This clone has only one observation. The chain combines TRBV19 with TRBJ1-5; TRBD1 aligns across 8 bases. Germline V gene data show CDR1 as LNHDA and CDR2 as SQIVND (reference sequence). The ends lost 6 bases at V and 0 bases at J; junction bases unmatched: 7. The CDR3 spans 16 residues. The DNA for the CDR3 is TGTGCCAGTAGCGACAGGGGCCCAAATAGCAATCAGCCCCAGCATTTT. Its translation is CASSDRGPNSNQPQHF.

A word on this clone: A read error may account for a junction end that differs from germline. The gene calls are TRBV7-7 and TRBJ2-3; 8 bases align to TRBD2. Germline V gene sequence: CDR1 SSHAT, CDR2 FNYEAQ (reference sequence). The CDR3 is 16 residues long. The CDR3 DNA reads TGTGCTAGCAGCTTAGGTTCAGCGGGGGACACAGATACGCAGTATTTT. Translating gives CASSLGSAGDTDTQYF.

The V gene is TRBV4-1, the J gene TRBJ2-5, with D possibly being TRBD2 (6 bases). With 2 bases removed from V and 7 bases from J, the gap between germline ends came to 17 bases. Looked up from germline, CDR1 is MGHRA and CDR2 is YSYEKL. The CDR3 loop spans 15 amino acids. CDR3 DNA: TGCGCCAGCAGCCAACCCTGGGCGGGGTCAGGGACCCAGTACTTC. Its protein is CASSQPWAGSGTQYF.

V gene TRBV2 combines with J gene TRBJ2-1, with TRBD2 matching over 15 bases. The J segment lost 6 bases and the V segment lost 9 bases, leaving 9 bases of the junction unmatched. The CDR3 totals 16 residues. Germline-derived CDR1 and CDR2 are SNHLY and FYNNEI. Here the CDR3 DNA reads TGTGCCAGAAGAAGGACTAGCGGGGGGGCGATCAATGAGCAGTTCTTC. As protein: CARRRTSGGAINEQFF.

J is TRBJ2-7 and V is TRBV5-1, with unresolved D. V gave up 0 bases and J gave up 2 bases, with 6 bases separating them. CDR3 size: 13 residues. The germline V gene encodes CDR1 SGHRS and CDR2 YFSETQ. The CDR3 sequence is CASSLGPAYEQYF. The CDR3 bases are TGCGCCAGCAGCTTGGGACCCGCCTACGAGCAGTACTTC.

This clone was recorded only once. This sequence joins TRBV19 and TRBJ2-7; D is unclear. Germline V gene lookup returns CDR1 LNHDA and CDR2 SQIVND (reference sequence). The CDR3 contains 13 residues. V was shortened by 3 bases and J by 4 bases, with 10 bases between the two germline ends. CDR3 in DNA: TGTGCCAGTAGTATGTCGACACTTTACGAGCAGTACTTC. It yields the protein CASSMSTLYEQYF. The whole variable domain, filled in from reference TRBV19 and TRBJ2-7, reads DGGITQSPKYLFRKEGQNVTLSCEQNLNHDAMYWYRQDPGQGLRLIYYSQIVNDFQKGDIAEGYSVSREKKESFPLTVTSAQKNPTAFYLCASSMSTLYEQYFGPGTRLTVT.

The V gene is TRBV5-1, the J gene TRBJ2-5; 14 bases line up with TRBD2. This CDR3 is 18 amino acids long. V gave up 0 bases and J gave up 1 base; unmatched junction bases: 5. Per germline, CDR1 SGHRS and CDR2 YFSETQ. The CDR3 region is CASSLVVGTSGSQETQYF. The CDR3 DNA reads TGCGCCAGCAGCTTGGTGGTAGGGACTAGCGGGAGCCAAGAGACCCAGTACTTC.

The chain uses TRBV2 and TRBJ2-6, with unresolved D. The CDR3 length is 14 residues. Germline loops: CDR1 SNHLY, CDR2 FYNNEI. V lost 4 bases to trimming and J lost 1 base, with 5 bases between them. The DNA for the CDR3 is TGTGCCAGCAGTGTGGGATCTGGGGCCAACGTCCTGACTTTC. It is translated as CASSVGSGANVLTF.

This clone was detected only a few times. The chain recombines TRBV7-6 with TRBJ2-7; the D is unclear. Germline lookup yields CDR1 SGHVS and CDR2 FNYEAQ. The CDR3 runs 16 residues. V shed 1 base and J shed 3 bases, with 16 bases lying between them. In DNA, the CDR3 is TGTGCCAGCAGCTTAGGTTCCCGAACTGGGGTCTACGAGCAGTACTTC. It encodes CASSLGSRTGVYEQYF.

As regards this clone: At the DNA level, this CDR3 is encoded by other sequences in the same sample as well. The chain has TRBV6-5 and TRBJ1-1; D perhaps matches TRBD1 (5 bases). CDR3 size: 13 residues. V was cut by 6 bases and J by 1 base, with 9 bases left in between. CDR1 and CDR2 from the germline V gene are MNHEY and SVGAGI. The CDR3 here is CASSRTGNTEAFF. CDR3 DNA: TGTGCCAGCAGCCGCACAGGGAACACTGAAGCTTTCTTT.